Listed here are 13 T cell receptor beta chains from one sample, sequenced in a study of blood T cell repertoires in COVID-19. TCRdb's table, derived via immunoSEQ multiplex PCR, lists solely in-frame clones and lacks some. Found here are 70,000 to 95,000 clones, about 88% of them singletons; the top ten hold roughly 4.9%. Material for sequencing was peripheral blood. The receptor set was obtained from a woman at least 80 years old with active COVID-19.

This chain joins TRBV7-2 and TRBJ2-5, with 8 bases identical to TRBD1. The junction had 6 bases not matched to a gene; V was cut back by 4 bases and J by 5 bases. This CDR3 comprises 14 residues. From germline, CDR1 is SGHTA and CDR2 FQGNSA. As DNA, the CDR3 is TGTGCCAGCAGCTCCCGGACAGGGCGGGAGACCCAGTACTTC. It specifies CASSSRTGRETQYF.

The chain uses TRBV6-2 or TRBV6-3 and TRBJ2-3; maybe TRBD2 (5 bases). V was cut by 2 bases and J by 3 bases, with 6 bases left in between. CDR1 and CDR2 from the germline V gene are MNHEY and SVGEGT. This CDR3 has 13 residues. The CDR3 loop is CASSYEGTDTQYF. CDR3 nucleotides: TGTGCCAGCAGTTACGAGGGAACAGATACGCAGTATTTT.

The rearrangement links TRBV6-6 to TRBJ2-2, with 7 bases that match TRBD2. The CDR3 runs to 14 residues. CDR1 and CDR2 from the germline V gene are MNHNY and SVGAGI (reference sequence). The ends lost 8 bases at V and 7 bases at J; junction bases unmatched: 10. The CDR3 spells CASEVGSGIGELFF. The CDR3 DNA follows: TGTGCCAGCGAGGTCGGGAGCGGGATCGGGGAGCTGTTTTTT.

This clone was found once. The chain is built from TRBV28 and TRBJ2-1; the D gene is possibly TRBD2 (5 bases). The V end was cut by 6 bases, the J end by 2 bases, with 20 bases between. The CDR3 consists of 17 residues. Germline-derived CDR1 and CDR2 are MDHEN and SYDVKM. In DNA, the CDR3 is TGTGCCAGCAGCCCCTGGGCTTTAGGGAGCACCTACAATGAGCAGTTCTTC. Its translation is CASSPWALGSTYNEQFF.

The chain combines TRBV7-8 with TRBJ2-7; D might be TRBD2 (5 bases). The germline gives CDR1 SGHVS, CDR2 FQNEAQ. The length of the CDR3 is 14 residues. Trimming took off 1 base at V and 5 bases at J, with 12 bases between the two ends. CDR3 amino acids: CASSLGTAGDEQYF. The CDR3 region has the DNA TGTGCCAGCAGCTTAGGGACCGCGGGCGACGAGCAGTACTTC.

The rearrangement uses TRBV30 and TRBJ2-7, with 8 bases matching TRBD1. Germline V gene data show CDR1 as GTSNPN and CDR2 as SVGIG (reference sequence). The CDR3 totals 15 residues. The J segment lost 4 bases and the V segment lost 2 bases, leaving 10 bases of the junction unmatched. Here the CDR3 DNA reads TGTGCCTGGAGTCCCTCAGGGACAGGAGGGTACGAGCAGTACTTC. This sequence encodes CAWSPSGTGGYEQYF.

The chain links TRBV11-2 to TRBJ2-1; TRBD2 might be the D (5 bases). This CDR3 comprises 15 residues. Trimming removed 3 bases at V and 2 bases at J, with 11 bases between. Germline V lookup: CDR1 SGHAT, CDR2 FQNNGV. The CDR3 here is CASSFTSVAYNEQFF. Written as DNA, the CDR3 is TGTGCCAGCAGCTTCACTAGTGTAGCCTACAATGAGCAGTTCTTC.

The rearrangement uses TRBV2 and TRBJ2-7; perhaps TRBD1 as D (6 bases). Trimming removed 2 bases at V and 3 bases at J, with 11 bases between. The CDR3 extends over 14 amino acids. In germline, CDR1 is SNHLY, CDR2 FYNNEI. Written as DNA, the CDR3 is TGTGCCAGCAGTGAAAACCCAGGGGACTACGAGCAGTACTTC. Protein: CASSENPGDYEQYF.

The chain employs TRBV4-1 and TRBJ2-7; D gene unclear. Germline V gene data show CDR1 as MGHRA and CDR2 as YSYEKL. The germline V and J ends were trimmed by 1 base and 0 bases, with 10 bases remaining between them. This CDR3 contains 15 residues. CDR3 sequence: CASSQVNTFSYEQYF. CDR3 in DNA: TGCGCCAGCAGCCAAGTGAACACGTTCTCCTACGAGCAGTACTTC.

This chain joins TRBV28 and TRBJ2-7; 10 nucleotides line up with TRBD2. Germline CDR1 and CDR2: MDHEN and SYDVKM. Trimming removed 5 bases from V and 2 bases from J; junction bases left unmatched: 0. This CDR3 has 13 residues. CDR3 protein: CASSSGRAYEQYF. The CDR3 DNA sequence: TGTGCCAGCAGTAGCGGGAGGGCCTACGAGCAGTACTTC.

V gene TRBV3-1 (or the pseudogene TRBV3-2) combines with J gene TRBJ2-2, with D possibly being TRBD1 (6 bases). The CDR3 loop spans 11 amino acids. V was clipped by 6 bases and J by 8 bases, with 7 bases between them. Germline CDR1 and CDR2: LGHDT and YNNKEL (reference sequence). The CDR3 loop reads CASRRGGELFF. The CDR3 DNA reads TGTGCCAGCAGGAGGGGGGGGGAGCTGTTTTTT.

This clone showed up just once. The CDR3 loop is CASSLVGAGGSNEQFF. In nucleotides, the CDR3 is TGTGCCAGCAGCTTAGTGGGTGCGGGAGGATCCAATGAGCAGTTCTTC. The genes are TRBV7-9 and TRBJ2-1, with 8 bases that match TRBD2. CDR3 size: 16 residues. Losses at the gene ends were 1 base for V and 6 bases for J; bases not matched to a gene: 8. Germline loops: CDR1 SEHNR, CDR2 FQNEAQ (reference sequence). Full variable domain (remainder filled in from reference TRBV7-9 and TRBJ2-1): DTGVSQNPRHKITKRGQNVTFRCDPISEHNRLYWYRQTLGQGPEFLTYFQNEAQLEKSRLLSDRFSAERPKGSFSTLEIQRTEQGDSAMYLCASSLVGAGGSNEQFFGPGTRLTVL.

V gene TRBV18 combines with J gene TRBJ2-5, with D possibly matching TRBD1 (5 bases). Per the germline V gene, CDR1 is KGHSH and CDR2 is LQKENI. This CDR3 is 15 amino acids long. Trimming removed 1 base at V and 2 bases at J, with 11 bases between. This CDR3 reads CASSPQGAVQETQYF. The CDR3 DNA is TGTGCCAGCTCACCACAAGGGGCAGTTCAAGAGACCCAGTACTTC.